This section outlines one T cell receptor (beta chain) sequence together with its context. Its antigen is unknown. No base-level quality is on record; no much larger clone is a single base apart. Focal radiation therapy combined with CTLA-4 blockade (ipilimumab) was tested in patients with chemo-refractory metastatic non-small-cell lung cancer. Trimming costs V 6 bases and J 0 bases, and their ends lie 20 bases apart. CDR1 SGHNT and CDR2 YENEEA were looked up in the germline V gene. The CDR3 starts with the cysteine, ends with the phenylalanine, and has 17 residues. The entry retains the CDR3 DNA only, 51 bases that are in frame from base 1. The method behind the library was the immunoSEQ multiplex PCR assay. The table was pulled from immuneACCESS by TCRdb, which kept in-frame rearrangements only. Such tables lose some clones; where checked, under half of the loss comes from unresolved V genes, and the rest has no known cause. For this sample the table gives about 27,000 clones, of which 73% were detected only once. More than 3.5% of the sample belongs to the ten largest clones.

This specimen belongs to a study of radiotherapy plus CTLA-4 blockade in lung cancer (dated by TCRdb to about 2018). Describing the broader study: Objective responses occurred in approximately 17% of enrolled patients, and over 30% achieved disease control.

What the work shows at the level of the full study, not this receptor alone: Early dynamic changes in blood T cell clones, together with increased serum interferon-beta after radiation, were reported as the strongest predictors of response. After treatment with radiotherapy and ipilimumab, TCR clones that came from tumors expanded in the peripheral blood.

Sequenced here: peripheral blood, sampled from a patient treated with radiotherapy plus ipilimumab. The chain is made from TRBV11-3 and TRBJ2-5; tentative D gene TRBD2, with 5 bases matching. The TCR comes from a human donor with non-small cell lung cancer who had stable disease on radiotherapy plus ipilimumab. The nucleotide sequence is TGTGCCAGCAGGGACTTCAGTGTTGGGCCGTACCAAGAGACCCAGTACTTC. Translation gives CASRDFSVGPYQETQYF.